This TCR beta chain comes out of a study of blood T cell repertoires in COVID-19. Turning to the study itself: PBMCs, B-cell-depleted T cells, or T cells provided the cDNA or gDNA that made up the material.

In the authors' workflow: Amplification with reference gene primers provided the estimates of nucleated cell counts. TCRdb's table, derived via immunoSEQ multiplex PCR, lists solely in-frame clones and lacks some. V, J and clone size reflect that table, while D and trimming were determined from the DNA. The repertoire holds approximately 320,000 clones, with roughly 86% as singletons. Symptom resolution, clearance, or two negative PCRs marked the recovered donors of Cohort 3. The V end was cut by 2 bases, the J end by 7 bases, with 14 bases between. The CDR3 is 14 residues long. CDR1 MDHEN and CDR2 SYDVKM come from the germline V gene.

The source of this sequence is a woman in her late teens or twenties who had recovered from COVID-19. The V and J genes are TRBV28 and TRBJ1-2; possible D gene TRBD1, 5 bases. The sequencing sample was made of PBMCs or T cells enriched from blood (not recorded which). The CDR3 DNA sequence: TGTGCCAGCAGTTTAGGAGGGCAGGGTCTTGGCTACACCTTC. Amino acid sequence: CASSLGGQGLGYTF.